Included here is one T cell receptor (beta chain) sequence, with context. Method: immunoSEQ multiplex PCR; TCRdb's copy keeps in-frame clones and lacks some. Of about 210,000 clones detected, about 90% appear once; the ten largest clones hold around 1.2%. Per germline, CDR1 SGHRS and CDR2 YFSETQ. V lost 5 bases, J lost 6 bases, and 6 bases stayed unmatched. This CDR3 has 15 amino acids. This record comes from a study of blood T cell repertoires in COVID-19. The sequence came from a man aged 25 to 40 with acute or convalescent COVID-19. Sample: peripheral blood. V usage is TRBV5-1 and J usage is TRBJ2-2; 11 bases are shared with TRBD1. CDR3 bases: TGCGCCAGCAGTCCGGGACAGGGGGTCCCCGGGGAGCTGTTTTTT. Its protein is CASSPGQGVPGELFF.